This TCR beta chain comes out of a study of beta chain features in type 1 diabetes. Findings and limits, study-wide: A pattern of fewer insertions and more deletions at VDJ junctions was seen in type 1 diabetes patients. TCRB rearrangement may or may not be influenced by HLA type; here this remained unresolved. Shorter TCRB CDR3s, moderately but significantly so, were found in Type 1 diabetes patients in all four CD4+ subsets. Cells with high TCR expression could be over-represented when cDNA is sequenced.

The sample holds a few counts of this clone. Its antigen is not identified. Trimming shortened V by 4 bases and J by 2 bases, and 7 bases separated the two germline ends. Germline loops: CDR1 SGHDT, CDR2 YYEEEE. This CDR3 is 12 amino acids long. Expressed TCRB transcripts were sequenced because the isolated RNA had all been reverse transcribed beforehand. The table came from immunoSEQ multiplex PCR; TCRdb's copy has only in-frame clones and leaves some out. The sample records hundreds of thousands of clones, roughly an eighth being singletons. CD45RO/CCR7/CD25/CD127/CD95/CD27 separated CD4+ naive, central memory, regulatory and stem cell-like memory cells by sorting.

The clonotype originates from a man younger than 35 with type 1 diabetes. Sequencing was done on a sample of naive CD4+ T cells from blood. V usage is TRBV5-6 and J usage is TRBJ2-7; D remains unclear. This CDR3 is CASSGQAYEQYF. The CDR3 DNA follows: TGTGCCAGCAGCGGCCAAGCCTACGAGCAGTACTTC.